The 18 T cell receptor beta chains presented below share a single source sample, sequenced in a study of blood T cell repertoires in COVID-19. TCRdb's copy holds only in-frame clones and misses some; the assay was immunoSEQ multiplex PCR. The data show 45,000 or so clones, nearly 90% seen once. Input material: peripheral blood. These receptors all stem from a man in his 70s with active COVID-19.

This chain links TRBV9 with TRBJ2-3; D not resolved. The germline V gene encodes CDR1 SGDLS and CDR2 YYNGEE. Trimming removed 0 bases from V and 7 bases from J, with 12 bases in between. This CDR3 is built from 14 residues. Here the CDR3 DNA reads TGTGCCAGCAGCGTAGACCTAACCATCAATACGCAGTATTTT. Protein: CASSVDLTINTQYF.

The chain couples TRBV11-3 to TRBJ2-2, with 9 bases fitting TRBD1. This CDR3 is built from 15 residues. Looked up from germline, CDR1 is SGHNT and CDR2 is YENEEA. V trimming: 5 bases; J trimming: 4 bases; junction bases outside the gene matches: 5. For the CDR3, the DNA is TGTGCCAGCAGCCAACAGGGGGCGGGCACCGGGGAGCTGTTTTTT. It translates to CASSQQGAGTGELFF. The full variable domain, its missing parts supplied by reference TRBV11-3 and TRBJ2-2, is EAGVVQSPRYKIIEKKQPVAFWCNPISGHNTLYWYLQNLGQGPELLIRYENEEAVDDSQLPKDRFSAERLKGVDSTLKIQPAELGDSAVYLCASSQQGAGTGELFFGEGSRLTVL.

This chain links TRBV6-6 with TRBJ2-7; maybe TRBD1 (6 bases). V lost 6 bases and J 2 bases, leaving 14 bases between the germline ends. The CDR3 loop spans 14 amino acids. From germline, CDR1 is MNHNY and CDR2 SVGAGI (reference sequence). The CDR3 region has the DNA TGTGCCAGCAGACTCCGGGACACAGCCTACGAGCAGTACTTC. This encodes CASRLRDTAYEQYF.

The rearrangement uses TRBV25-1 and TRBJ2-3; 7 positions agree with TRBD1. V dropped 5 bases and J dropped 3; count of bases not matched to a gene: 11. This CDR3 spans 16 amino acids. CDR1 and CDR2 (germline): MGHDK, SYGVNS. CDR3 in amino acids: CASSPPTGLRTDTQYF. The CDR3 DNA sequence: TGTGCCAGCAGTCCACCGACAGGGCTCCGAACAGATACGCAGTATTTT.

The V and J genes are TRBV3-1 (or the pseudogene TRBV3-2) and TRBJ1-6; 8 positions match TRBD1. V gave up 4 bases and J gave up 14 bases; unmatched junction bases: 13. The CDR3 contains 15 residues. The germline gives CDR1 LGHDT, CDR2 YNNKEL (reference sequence). The CDR3 protein is CASSPLGTGGVSLHF. For the CDR3, the DNA is TGTGCCAGCAGCCCCTTGGGGACAGGAGGAGTATCCCTCCACTTT.

This clone was recorded only once. The rearrangement joins TRBV19 to TRBJ2-5, with 8 positions matching TRBD1. This CDR3 is built from 14 residues. The germline V gene encodes CDR1 LNHDA and CDR2 SQIVND (reference sequence). Trimming took 4 bases from V and 1 from J; bases not matched to a gene: 2. CDR3 amino acids: CASSTDRAQETQYF. The CDR3 nucleotides are TGTGCCAGTAGTACGGACAGGGCCCAAGAGACCCAGTACTTC. Full variable domain (remainder filled in from reference TRBV19 and TRBJ2-5): DGGITQSPKYLFRKEGQNVTLSCEQNLNHDAMYWYRQDPGQGLRLIYYSQIVNDFQKGDIAEGYSVSREKKESFPLTVTSAQKNPTAFYLCASSTDRAQETQYFGPGTRLLVL.

This clone came up once. This chain joins TRBV19 and TRBJ2-3; 8 bases agree with TRBD2. Germline CDR1 LNHDA, CDR2 SQIVND (reference sequence). The CDR3 loop spans 16 amino acids. V shed 7 bases and J 1 base; nucleotides not matched to a gene: 10. CDR3 amino acids: CASTQRGHSGTDTQYF. As DNA, the CDR3 is TGTGCCAGTACCCAGCGGGGGCACAGCGGCACAGATACGCAGTATTTT.

J is TRBJ2-5 and V is TRBV6-4; D not certain. Germline values: CDR1 MRHNA, CDR2 SNTAGT. The CDR3 is 15 residues long. V shed 5 bases and J shed 0 bases, with 13 bases lying between them. Here the CDR3 reads CASSPGSADQETQYF. CDR3 DNA sequence: TGTGCCAGCAGTCCCGGGTCAGCTGACCAAGAGACCCAGTACTTC.

The J gene is TRBJ2-7, the V gene TRBV5-4; 7 nucleotides match TRBD2. Germline V CDR1 and CDR2: SGHNT, YYREEE (reference sequence). The length of the CDR3 is 15 residues. J was trimmed by 4 bases and V by 4 bases; bases with no gene match: 11. The CDR3 region is CASSVGYGRQYEQYF. CDR3 DNA sequence: TGTGCCAGCAGCGTGGGTTACGGGAGGCAATACGAGCAGTACTTC.

V usage is TRBV5-1 and J usage is TRBJ2-2; TRBD2 agrees at 8 bases. CDR1 and CDR2 from the germline V gene are SGHRS and YFSETQ. The V gene end was trimmed by 2 bases and the J gene end by 8 bases; junction bases not matched to a gene: 5. This CDR3 is built from 14 residues. CDR3 nucleotide sequence: TGCGCCAGCAGCTTCGCGAGCGGGGGAGGGGAGCTGTTTTTT. Translated: CASSFASGGGELFF.

The chain combines TRBV6-2 or TRBV6-3 with TRBJ2-7, with a weak D call TRBD2 (6 bases). This CDR3 comprises 16 residues. Trimming removed 2 bases from V and 3 bases from J, with 17 bases in between. CDR1 MNHEY and CDR2 SVGEGT come from the germline V gene. CDR3: CASSYALVAERYEQYF. The CDR3 DNA reads as TGTGCCAGCAGTTACGCACTCGTAGCGGAGCGCTACGAGCAGTACTTC.

This clone came up a few times. The genes are TRBV2 and TRBJ1-5, with D maybe TRBD1 (5 bases). Between the trimmed V and J ends, which lost 5 bases and 4 bases, there was a span of 9 bases. The germline V gene has CDR1 SNHLY and CDR2 FYNNEI. This CDR3 contains 13 residues. DNA for the CDR3: TGTGCCAGCAGTAGGAAGGGGAATCAGCCCCAGCATTTT. Protein product: CASSRKGNQPQHF.

The rearrangement uses TRBV5-6 and TRBJ2-7, with 7 bases aligning to TRBD1. The germline V gene has CDR1 SGHDT and CDR2 YYEEEE. The junction had 9 bases not matched to a gene; V was cut back by 2 bases and J by 4 bases. CDR3 length: 15 residues. For the CDR3, the DNA is TGTGCCAGCAGCTTAAGGACAGGTTGGTCGTACGAGCAGTACTTC. It codes for CASSLRTGWSYEQYF.

This chain's CDR3 is CASSQFATGNYGYTF. CDR3 bases: TGTGCCAGCAGCCAATTTGCGACAGGGAACTATGGCTACACCTTC. The chain couples TRBV3-1 (or the pseudogene TRBV3-2) to TRBJ1-2; 7 nucleotides line up with TRBD1. J gave up 2 bases and V 2 bases, and 5 bases lay outside the gene matches. Germline lookup yields CDR1 LGHDT and CDR2 YNNKEL (reference sequence). This CDR3 is 15 amino acids long.

The chain employs TRBV6-5 and TRBJ2-7, with TRBD1 as a possible D gene (5 bases). V was trimmed by 3 bases and J by 2 bases, leaving 11 bases between them. The CDR3 extends over 14 amino acids. Per the germline V gene, CDR1 is MNHEY and CDR2 is SVGAGI. Here the CDR3 DNA reads TGTGCCAGCAGTTATGACAGAGTCACCTACGAGCAGTACTTC. Translated, it gives CASSYDRVTYEQYF.

This chain's CDR3 is CASSPGQGRQETQYF. CDR3 in DNA: TGTGCCAGCTCACCAGGACAGGGCAGGCAAGAGACCCAGTACTTC. This chain connects TRBV18 to TRBJ2-5, with TRBD1 identical over 8 bases. With V trimmed by 2 bases and J by 2 bases, 4 bases remained unmatched. Germline V CDR1 and CDR2: KGHSH, LQKENI. This CDR3 is 15 amino acids long. The entire variable domain, with the rest obtained from reference TRBV18 and TRBJ2-5, is as follows: NAGVMQNPRHLVRRRGQEARLRCSPMKGHSHVYWYRQLPEEGLKFMVYLQKENIIDESGMPKERFSAEFPKEGPSILRIQQVVRGDSAAYFCASSPGQGRQETQYFGPGTRLLVL.

V gene TRBV2 combines with J gene TRBJ2-1, with D uncertain. The CDR3 is 15 residues long. Germline CDR1 SNHLY, CDR2 FYNNEI. V lost 6 bases and J lost 0, with 12 bases in between. The DNA for the CDR3 is TGTGCCAGCAGGGAGACTCCGAGCTCCTACAATGAGCAGTTCTTC. It is translated as CASRETPSSYNEQFF.

The chain uses TRBV28 and TRBJ2-7; 8 nucleotides line up with TRBD1. The CDR3 extends over 15 amino acids. The germline CDR1 and CDR2 sequences are MDHEN and SYDVKM. V lost 3 bases, J lost 5 bases, and 9 bases stayed unmatched. CDR3 nucleotide sequence: TGTGCCAGCAGTTTCGGTCAGGGGGCGGTCGACGAGCAGTACTTC. Its translation is CASSFGQGAVDEQYF.